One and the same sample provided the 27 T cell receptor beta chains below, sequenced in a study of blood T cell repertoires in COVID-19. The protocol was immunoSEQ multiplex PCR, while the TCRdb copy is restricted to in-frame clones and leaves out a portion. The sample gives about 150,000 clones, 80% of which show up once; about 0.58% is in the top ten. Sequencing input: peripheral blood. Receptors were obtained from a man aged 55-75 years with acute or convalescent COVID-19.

The CDR3 bases are TGCACCAGCAGCCAAGAGGGGATGGGGGGTCCTTGGGAGCAGTACTTC. Protein: CTSSQEGMGGPWEQYF. The chain joins TRBV1 to TRBJ2-7; TRBD2, the table's D call, was not compared with the DNA. TRBV1 is an annotated pseudogene. The CDR3 sequence is 16 residues long.

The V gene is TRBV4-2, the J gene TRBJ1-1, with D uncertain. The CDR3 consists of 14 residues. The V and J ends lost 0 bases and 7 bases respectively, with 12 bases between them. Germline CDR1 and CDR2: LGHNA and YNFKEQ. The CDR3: CASSQDGPAGEAFF. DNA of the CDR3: TGTGCCAGCAGCCAAGATGGCCCGGCGGGTGAAGCTTTCTTT.

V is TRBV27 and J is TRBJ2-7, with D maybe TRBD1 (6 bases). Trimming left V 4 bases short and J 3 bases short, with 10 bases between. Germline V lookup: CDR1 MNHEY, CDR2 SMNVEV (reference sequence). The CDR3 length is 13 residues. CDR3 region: CASSYRDNYEQYF. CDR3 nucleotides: TGTGCCAGCAGTTACCGGGACAACTACGAGCAGTACTTC.

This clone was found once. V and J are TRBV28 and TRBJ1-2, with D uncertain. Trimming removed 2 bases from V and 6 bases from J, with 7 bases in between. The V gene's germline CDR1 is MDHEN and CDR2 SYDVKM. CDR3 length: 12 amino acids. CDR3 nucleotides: TGTGCCAGCAGTTTAGCAGGCCATGGCTACACCTTC. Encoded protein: CASSLAGHGYTF.

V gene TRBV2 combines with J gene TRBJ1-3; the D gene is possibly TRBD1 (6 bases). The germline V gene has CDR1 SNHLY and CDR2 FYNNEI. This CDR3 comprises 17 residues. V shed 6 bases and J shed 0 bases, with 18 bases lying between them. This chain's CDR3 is CASRQGPQRNSGNTIYF. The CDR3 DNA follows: TGTGCCAGCAGACAGGGACCCCAACGAAACTCTGGAAACACCATATATTTT.

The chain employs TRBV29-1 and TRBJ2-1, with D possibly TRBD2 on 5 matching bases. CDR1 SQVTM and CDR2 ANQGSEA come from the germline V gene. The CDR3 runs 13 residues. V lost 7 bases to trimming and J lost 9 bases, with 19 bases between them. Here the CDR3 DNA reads TGCAGCGCCGGGGTCAGCTCTACCGGTGAGCAGTTCTTC. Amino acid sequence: CSAGVSSTGEQFF.

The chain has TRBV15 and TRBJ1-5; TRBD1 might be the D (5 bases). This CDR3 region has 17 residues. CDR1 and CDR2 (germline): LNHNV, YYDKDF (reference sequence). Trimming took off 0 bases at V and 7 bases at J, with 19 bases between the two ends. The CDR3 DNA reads TGTGCCACCAGCAGAGATCTGCCCCGAGACAGTAGACAGCCCCAGCATTTT. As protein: CATSRDLPRDSRQPQHF.

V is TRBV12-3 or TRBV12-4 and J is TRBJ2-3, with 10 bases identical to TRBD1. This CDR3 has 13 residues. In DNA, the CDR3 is TGTGCGACCGGGACAGGGGGCACAGATACGCAGTATTTT. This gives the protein CATGTGGTDTQYF.

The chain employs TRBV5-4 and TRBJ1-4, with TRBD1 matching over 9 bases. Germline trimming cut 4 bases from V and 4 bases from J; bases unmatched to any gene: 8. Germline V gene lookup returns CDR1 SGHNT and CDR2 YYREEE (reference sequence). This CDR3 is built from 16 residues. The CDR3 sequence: CASSAGQGSINEKLFF. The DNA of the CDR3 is TGTGCCAGCAGCGCAGGACAGGGGAGTATTAATGAAAAACTGTTTTTT.

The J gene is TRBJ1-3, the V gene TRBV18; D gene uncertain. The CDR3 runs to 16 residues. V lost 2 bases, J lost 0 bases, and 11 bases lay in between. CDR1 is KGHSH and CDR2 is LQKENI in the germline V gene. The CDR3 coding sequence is TGTGCCAGCTCACCATGGCGGGAGTCCTCTGGAAACACCATATATTTT. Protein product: CASSPWRESSGNTIYF.

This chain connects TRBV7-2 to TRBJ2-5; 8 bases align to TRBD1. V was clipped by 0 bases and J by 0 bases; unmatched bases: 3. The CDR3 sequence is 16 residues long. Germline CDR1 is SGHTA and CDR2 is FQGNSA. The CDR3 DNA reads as TGTGCCAGCAGCTTAGCCAGGGGGCAGTACCAAGAGACCCAGTACTTC. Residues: CASSLARGQYQETQYF. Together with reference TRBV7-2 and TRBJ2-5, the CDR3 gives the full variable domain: GAGVSQSPSNKVTEKGKDVELRCDPISGHTALYWYRQSLGQGLEFLIYFQGNSAPDKSGLPSDRFSAERTGGSVSTLTIQRTQQEDSAVYLCASSLARGQYQETQYFGPGTRLLVL.

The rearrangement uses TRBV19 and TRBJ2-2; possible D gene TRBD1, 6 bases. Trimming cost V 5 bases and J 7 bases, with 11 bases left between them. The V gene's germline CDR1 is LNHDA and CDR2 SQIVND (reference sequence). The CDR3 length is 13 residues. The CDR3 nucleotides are TGTGCCAGTAGTTCAGGGGTCCACGGGGAGCTGTTTTTT. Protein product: CASSSGVHGELFF.

CDR3 DNA: TGTGCCAGCAGCTTTCCCGGGACTGACGATTCACCCCTCCACTTT. Its protein is CASSFPGTDDSPLHF. The chain recombines TRBV7-2 with TRBJ1-6; D may be TRBD1 (5 bases). V was trimmed by 3 bases and J by 8 bases, leaving 14 bases between them. CDR1 and CDR2 (germline): SGHTA, FQGNSA. CDR3 length equals 15 residues. The whole variable domain, remainder taken from reference TRBV7-2 and TRBJ1-6, is GAGVSQSPSNKVTEKGKDVELRCDPISGHTALYWYRQSLGQGLEFLIYFQGNSAPDKSGLPSDRFSAERTGGSVSTLTIQRTQQEDSAVYLCASSFPGTDDSPLHFGNGTRLTVT.

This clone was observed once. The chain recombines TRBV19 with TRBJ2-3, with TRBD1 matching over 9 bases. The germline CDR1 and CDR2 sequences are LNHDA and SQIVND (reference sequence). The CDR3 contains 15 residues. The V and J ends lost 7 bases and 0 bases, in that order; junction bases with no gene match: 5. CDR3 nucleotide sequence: TGTGCCAGTACCACCGGGACAGGGAGCACAGATACGCAGTATTTT. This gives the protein CASTTGTGSTDTQYF. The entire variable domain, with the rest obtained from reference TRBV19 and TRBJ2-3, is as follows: DGGITQSPKYLFRKEGQNVTLSCEQNLNHDAMYWYRQDPGQGLRLIYYSQIVNDFQKGDIAEGYSVSREKKESFPLTVTSAQKNPTAFYLCASTTGTGSTDTQYFGPGTRLTVL.

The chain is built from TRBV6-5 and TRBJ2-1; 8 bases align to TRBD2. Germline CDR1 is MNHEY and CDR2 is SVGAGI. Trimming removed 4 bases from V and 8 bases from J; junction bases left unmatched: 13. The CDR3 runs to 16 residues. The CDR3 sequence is CASSFSITGGRDEQFF. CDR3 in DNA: TGTGCCAGCAGTTTTTCCATAACGGGGGGGCGCGATGAGCAGTTCTTC.

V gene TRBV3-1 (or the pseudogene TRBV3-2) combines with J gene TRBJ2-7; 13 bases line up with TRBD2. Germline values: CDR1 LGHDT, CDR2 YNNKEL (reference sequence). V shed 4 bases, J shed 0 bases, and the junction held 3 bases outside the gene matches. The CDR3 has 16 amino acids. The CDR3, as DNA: TGTGCCAGCAGCCGGGGACTAGCGGGGAGCTCCTACGAGCAGTACTTC. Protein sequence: CASSRGLAGSSYEQYF.

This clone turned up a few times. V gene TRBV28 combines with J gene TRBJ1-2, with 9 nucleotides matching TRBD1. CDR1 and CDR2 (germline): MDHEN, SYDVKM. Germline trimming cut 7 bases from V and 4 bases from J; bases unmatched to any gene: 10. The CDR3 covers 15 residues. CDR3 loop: CASTPRDRALYGYTF. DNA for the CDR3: TGTGCCAGCACCCCTAGGGACAGGGCACTCTATGGCTACACCTTC.

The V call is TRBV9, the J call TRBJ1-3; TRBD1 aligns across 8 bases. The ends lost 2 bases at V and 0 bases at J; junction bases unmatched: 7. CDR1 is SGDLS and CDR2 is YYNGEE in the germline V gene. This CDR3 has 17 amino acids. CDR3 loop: CASSVGGQVRSGNTIYF. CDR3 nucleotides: TGTGCCAGCAGCGTGGGGGGACAGGTCCGCTCTGGAAACACCATATATTTT.

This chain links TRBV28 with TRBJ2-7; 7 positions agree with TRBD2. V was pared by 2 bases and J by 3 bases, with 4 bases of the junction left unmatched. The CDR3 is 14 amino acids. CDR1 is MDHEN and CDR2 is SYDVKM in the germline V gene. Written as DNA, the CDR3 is TGTGCCAGCAGTTTAACGGGCGGGAGCTACGAGCAGTACTTC. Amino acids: CASSLTGGSYEQYF.

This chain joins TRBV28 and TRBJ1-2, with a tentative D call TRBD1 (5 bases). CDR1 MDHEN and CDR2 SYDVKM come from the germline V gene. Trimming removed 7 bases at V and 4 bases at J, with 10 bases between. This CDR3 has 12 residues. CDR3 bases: TGTGCCAGCACCATGGGACTCTATGGCTACACCTTC. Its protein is CASTMGLYGYTF.

CDR3 loop: CASSLRQGALAGNTIYF. The CDR3 DNA sequence: TGTGCCAGCAGCCTGAGACAGGGGGCTCTTGCTGGAAACACCATATATTTT. The J gene is TRBJ1-3, the V gene TRBV13; 10 bases are shared with TRBD1. This CDR3 region has 17 residues. V lost 5 bases, J lost 2 bases, and 9 bases stayed unmatched. In germline, CDR1 is PRHDT, CDR2 FYEKMQ (reference sequence).

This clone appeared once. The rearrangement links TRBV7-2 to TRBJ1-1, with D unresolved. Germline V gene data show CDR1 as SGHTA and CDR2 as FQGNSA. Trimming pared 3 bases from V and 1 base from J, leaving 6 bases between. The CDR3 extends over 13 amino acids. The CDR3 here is CASSFGGNTEAFF. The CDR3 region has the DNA TGTGCCAGCAGCTTCGGAGGGAACACTGAAGCTTTCTTT.

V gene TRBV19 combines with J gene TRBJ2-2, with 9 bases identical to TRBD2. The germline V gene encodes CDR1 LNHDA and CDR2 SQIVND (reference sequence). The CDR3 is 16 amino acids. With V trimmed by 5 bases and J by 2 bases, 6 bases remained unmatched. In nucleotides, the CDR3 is TGTGCCAGTAGTGGAACAGCGGGAGGCAACACCGGGGAGCTGTTTTTT. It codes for CASSGTAGGNTGELFF.

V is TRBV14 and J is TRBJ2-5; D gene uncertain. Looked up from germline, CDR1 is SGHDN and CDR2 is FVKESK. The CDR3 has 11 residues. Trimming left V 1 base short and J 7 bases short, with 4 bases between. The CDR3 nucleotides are TGTGCCAGCAGCCAAGTCCGGACCCAGTACTTC. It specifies CASSQVRTQYF.

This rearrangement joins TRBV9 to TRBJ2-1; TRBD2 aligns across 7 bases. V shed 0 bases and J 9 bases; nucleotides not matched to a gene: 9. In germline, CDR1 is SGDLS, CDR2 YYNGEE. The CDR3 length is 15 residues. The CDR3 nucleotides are TGTGCCAGCAGCGTAGTGGGGGAGGGCCGGGGTGAGCAGTTCTTC. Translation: CASSVVGEGRGEQFF.

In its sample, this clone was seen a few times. This CDR3 is CASSPTGGRYGYTF. The DNA of the CDR3 is TGTGCCAGCAGCCCGACAGGGGGTCGCTATGGCTACACCTTC. The V call is TRBV7-2, the J call TRBJ1-2; 9 nucleotides align to TRBD1. V lost 5 bases to trimming and J lost 4 bases; unmatched junction nucleotides: 5. In germline, CDR1 is SGHTA, CDR2 FQGNSA. The length of the CDR3 is 14 residues.

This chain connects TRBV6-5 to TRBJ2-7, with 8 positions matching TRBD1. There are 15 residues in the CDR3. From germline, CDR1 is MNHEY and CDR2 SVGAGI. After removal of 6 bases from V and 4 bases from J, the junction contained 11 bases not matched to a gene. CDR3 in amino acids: CASSNGQGVSYEQYF. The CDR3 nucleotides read TGTGCCAGCAGCAACGGACAGGGCGTGTCTTACGAGCAGTACTTC.